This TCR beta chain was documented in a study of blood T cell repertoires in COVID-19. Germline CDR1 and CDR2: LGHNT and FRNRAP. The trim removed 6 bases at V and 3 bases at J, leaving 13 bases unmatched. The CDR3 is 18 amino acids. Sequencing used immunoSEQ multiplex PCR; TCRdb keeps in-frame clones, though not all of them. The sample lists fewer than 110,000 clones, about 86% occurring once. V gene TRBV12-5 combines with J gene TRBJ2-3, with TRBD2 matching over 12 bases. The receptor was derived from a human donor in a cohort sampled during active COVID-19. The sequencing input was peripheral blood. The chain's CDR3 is CASGKTSGSRFSTDTQYF. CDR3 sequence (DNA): TGTGCTAGTGGGAAGACTAGCGGGAGTAGATTCTCGACAGATACGCAGTATTTT.